This note documents a single T cell receptor beta chain sequence. Its matching antigen is unknown. One end of the junction does not line up with germline, which may come from a read error. The treatment denotes: approximately nine-day PBMC culture with coronavirus spike peptide pools or control peptides (ViraFEST assay). PBMCs, plated at a few million per well, were grown in the presence of around 10 IU/ml IL-2 and roughly 9.5 ug/ml peptide pools. The CDR3 is made up of 13 amino acids. Germline values: CDR1 SGHNT, CDR2 YENEEA. This record comes from a study of vaccination and CD4 T cells after COVID-19. Study background: Recovered patients in the cohort numbered six men and four women, two of them Hispanic. Overlapping peptides covering the spike proteins of SARS-CoV-2, HCoV-NL63, HCoV-OC43 and HCoV-229E were added to stimulate cells.

Cultured CD4+ T-cell DNA underwent Oncomine TCR Beta short-read sequencing. TCRdb reprocessed the PCR reads with MiXCR, giving one entry per CDR3 protein. The repertoire consists of approximately 9,600 distinct CDR3 sequences, with 26% occurring once and the leading ten covering about 43%. The clonotype originates from a human donor who received a COVID-19 vaccine. The rearrangement uses TRBV11-3 and TRBJ2-7, with unresolved D. This material consisted of CD4+ T cells from blood, cultured in vitro, taken before SARS-CoV-2 vaccination. The DNA of the CDR3 is TGTGCCAGCAGGTTAGGTGACTCCTACGAGCAGTACTTC. Translation gives CASRLGDSYEQYF. The complete variable domain, with remaining parts taken from reference TRBV11-3 and TRBJ2-7, reads EAGVVQSPRYKIIEKKQPVAFWCNPISGHNTLYWYLQNLGQGPELLIRYENEEAVDDSQLPKDRFSAERLKGVDSTLKIQPAELGDSAVYLCASRLGDSYEQYFGPGTRLTVT.